A single sample is the source of the 26 T cell receptor beta chains below, sequenced in a study of tumor-infiltrating lymphocytes in localized non-small cell lung cancer. Generated by immunoSEQ multiplex PCR, the TCRdb table keeps only in-frame clones and is missing some. The sample consists of 11,000 to 15,000 clones, roughly 80% of them appearing once. Sample: lung tumor tissue. Source of these receptors: a human donor with non-small cell lung cancer.

This chain connects TRBV7-9 to TRBJ2-7; TRBD2 matches at 9 bases. The V and J ends lost 3 bases and 5 bases, in that order; junction bases with no gene match: 11. The CDR3 loop spans 16 amino acids. The germline gives CDR1 SEHNR, CDR2 FQNEAQ (reference sequence). CDR3 sequence reads: CASSFDRGLASDEQYF. The CDR3 DNA sequence: TGTGCCAGCAGCTTCGACCGCGGACTAGCGAGCGACGAGCAGTACTTC.

The chain joins TRBV19 to TRBJ1-1; D is perhaps TRBD1 (6 bases). The CDR3 runs 13 residues. V was cut by 9 bases and J by 3 bases, with 14 bases left in between. Germline CDR1 and CDR2: LNHDA and SQIVND (reference sequence). The CDR3 coding sequence is TGTGCCAGCCTCCGGGGGGCCGACACTGAAGCTTTCTTT. It yields the protein CASLRGADTEAFF.

V gene TRBV14 combines with J gene TRBJ1-1, with 9 bases lining up with TRBD1. V shed 3 bases, J shed 4 bases, and the junction held 0 bases outside the gene matches. The CDR3 spans 13 residues. Germline V gene data show CDR1 as SGHDN and CDR2 as FVKESK. The CDR3 is CASSQDRGTEAFF. The CDR3 nucleotides read TGTGCCAGCAGCCAGGACAGGGGCACTGAAGCTTTCTTT.

In this sample, this clone turned up once. The rearrangement joins TRBV9 to TRBJ2-3; TRBD2 agrees at 8 bases. The V segment lost 0 bases and the J segment 3 bases; nucleotides outside the gene matches: 6. In germline, CDR1 is SGDLS, CDR2 YYNGEE. The CDR3 extends over 16 amino acids. In DNA form, the CDR3 reads TGTGCCAGCAGCGTAGCATCGGGACTAGGGACAGATACGCAGTATTTT. Translating gives CASSVASGLGTDTQYF. Based on the CDR3 plus reference TRBV9 and TRBJ2-3, the full variable domain is DSGVTQTPKHLITATGQRVTLRCSPRSGDLSVYWYQQSLDQGLQFLIQYYNGEERAKGNILERFSAQQFPDLHSELNLSSLELGDSALYFCASSVASGLGTDTQYFGPGTRLTVL.

The rearrangement uses TRBV29-1 and TRBJ2-7; either TRBD1 or TRBD2 may fit D (5 bases each). The germline V gene has CDR1 SQVTM and CDR2 ANQGSEA. Trimming removed 5 bases from V and 3 bases from J, with 11 bases in between. The CDR3 is made up of 12 amino acids. DNA for the CDR3: TGCAGCGTTTTACGGGACGGCTACGAGCAGTACTTC. This encodes CSVLRDGYEQYF.

The rearrangement joins TRBV7-2 to TRBJ2-2, with unresolved D. Germline V lookup: CDR1 SGHTA, CDR2 FQGNSA. The CDR3 length is 16 residues. Between the trimmed V and J ends, which lost 0 bases and 0 bases, there was a span of 8 bases. In DNA form, the CDR3 reads TGTGCCAGCAGCTTAGCTGGCTGGACGAACACCGGGGAGCTGTTTTTT. As protein: CASSLAGWTNTGELFF.

By its share, this clone is medium-sized (0.01 to 0.1%). The chain carries TRBV5-6 and TRBJ2-1, with a possible D match to TRBD2 (6 bases). The CDR3 covers 15 residues. Looked up from germline, CDR1 is SGHDT and CDR2 is YYEEEE. V shed 5 bases and J shed 0 bases, with 12 bases lying between them. The CDR3 sequence: CASSGGRSSYNEQFF. The CDR3 bases are TGTGCCAGCAGTGGAGGGAGGAGCTCCTACAATGAGCAGTTCTTC. The full variable domain, completed using reference TRBV5-6 and TRBJ2-1, is DAGVTQSPTHLIKTRGQQVTLRCSPKSGHDTVSWYQQALGQGPQFIFQYYEEEERQRGNFPDRFSGHQFPNYSSELNVNALLLGDSALYLCASSGGRSSYNEQFFGPGTRLTVL.

The rearrangement joins TRBV10-3 to TRBJ2-7, with D maybe TRBD2 (5 bases). The CDR3 contains 11 residues. Germline V gives CDR1 ENHRY, CDR2 SYGVKD. The V and J ends lost 8 bases and 2 bases respectively, with 7 bases between them. The CDR3 coding sequence is TGTGCCATCGAGGGAGCCTACGAGCAGTACTTC. This sequence encodes CAIEGAYEQYF.

A few counts support this clone. The V gene is TRBV10-2, the J gene TRBJ2-2; maybe TRBD2 (7 bases). Germline-derived CDR1 and CDR2 are WSHSY and SAAADI. V lost 11 bases to trimming and J lost 1 base, with 14 bases between them. CDR3 length: 14 amino acids. The CDR3 here is CAAGAGKNTGELFF. The CDR3 DNA reads as TGCGCCGCGGGGGCAGGGAAGAACACCGGGGAGCTGTTTTTT.

This clone has just a few counts. The chain uses TRBV2 and TRBJ1-1; possibly TRBD1 for D (5 bases). The CDR3 has 14 amino acids. Trimming shortened V by 4 bases and J by 4 bases, and 13 bases separated the two germline ends. The germline CDR1 and CDR2 sequences are SNHLY and FYNNEI. CDR3 protein: CASSGAGGVTEAFF. CDR3 DNA sequence: TGTGCCAGCAGTGGTGCGGGGGGAGTCACTGAAGCTTTCTTT.

CDR3 residues: CASSQDAQDYGYTF. As DNA, the CDR3 is TGCGCCAGCAGCCAAGATGCCCAGGACTATGGCTACACCTTC. V gene TRBV4-1 combines with J gene TRBJ1-2; D unresolved. V dropped 0 bases and J dropped 3 bases, with 8 bases sitting between them. Germline loops: CDR1 MGHRA, CDR2 YSYEKL. This CDR3 contains 14 residues.

V is TRBV15 and J is TRBJ1-1; D is possibly TRBD1 (6 bases). The CDR3 has 15 amino acids. Trimming removed 0 bases at V and 8 bases at J, with 16 bases between. Germline CDR1 is LNHNV and CDR2 is YYDKDF (reference sequence). CDR3 DNA sequence: TGTGCCACCAGCAGAGATTGGGGGGGGCCAAGGGAAGCTTTCTTT. This gives the protein CATSRDWGGPREAFF. Using reference TRBV15 and TRBJ1-1 for the parts outside the CDR3, the full variable domain is DAMVIQNPRYQVTQFGKPVTLSCSQTLNHNVMYWYQQKSSQAPKLLFHYYDKDFNNEADTPDNFQSRRPNTSFCFLDIRSPGLGDTAMYLCATSRDWGGPREAFFGQGTRLTVV.

This chain links TRBV7-9 with TRBJ2-2; 8 nucleotides agree with TRBD1. Unmatched junction bases numbered 3, after V lost 5 bases and J lost 4 bases. The CDR3 length is 14 residues. Per the germline V gene, CDR1 is SEHNR and CDR2 is FQNEAQ (reference sequence). The CDR3 here is CASSDTGGTGELFF. Written as DNA, the CDR3 is TGTGCCAGCAGCGACACAGGGGGCACCGGGGAGCTGTTTTTT. Full variable domain (remainder filled in from reference TRBV7-9 and TRBJ2-2): DTGVSQNPRHKITKRGQNVTFRCDPISEHNRLYWYRQTLGQGPEFLTYFQNEAQLEKSRLLSDRFSAERPKGSFSTLEIQRTEQGDSAMYLCASSDTGGTGELFFGEGSRLTVL.

The rearrangement joins TRBV28 to TRBJ1-2, with D possibly being TRBD1 (5 bases). The CDR3 contains 14 residues. Germline V gene data show CDR1 as MDHEN and CDR2 as SYDVKM. Trimming took off 3 bases at V and 9 bases at J, with 17 bases between the two ends. The CDR3 sequence is CASSFSRDGFRYTF. As DNA, the CDR3 is TGTGCCAGCAGTTTCTCCCGGGACGGGTTTCGCTACACCTTC.

This chain links TRBV5-1 with TRBJ2-7, with D tentatively TRBD1 (6 bases). Trimming took off 8 bases at V and 0 bases at J, with 12 bases between the two ends. The CDR3 consists of 13 residues. Germline V lookup: CDR1 SGHRS, CDR2 YFSETQ. The CDR3 loop reads CASTRDNSYEQYF. The CDR3 DNA sequence: TGCGCCAGTACCCGGGACAACTCCTACGAGCAGTACTTC.

This chain joins TRBV5-1 and TRBJ2-1; 10 bases map to TRBD1. Unmatched junction bases numbered 7, after V lost 4 bases and J lost 3 bases. The CDR3 extends over 16 amino acids. The germline V gene encodes CDR1 SGHRS and CDR2 YFSETQ. CDR3 region: CASSGRTGGDYNEQFF. CDR3 DNA sequence: TGCGCCAGCAGCGGACGGACAGGGGGAGACTACAATGAGCAGTTCTTC.

The chain employs TRBV2 and TRBJ1-1; TRBD1 matches 9 bases. Germline V gene sequence: CDR1 SNHLY, CDR2 FYNNEI. V lost 8 bases, J lost 4 bases, and 5 bases stayed unmatched. The CDR3 loop spans 13 amino acids. Here the CDR3 DNA reads TGTGCCAGCTTACAGGGGGCGCGCACTGAAGCTTTCTTT. Translation: CASLQGARTEAFF. Supplemented by reference TRBV2 and TRBJ1-1, the full variable domain reads EPEVTQTPSHQVTQMGQEVILRCVPISNHLYFYWYRQILGQKVEFLVSFYNNEISEKSEIFDDQFSVERPDGSNFTLKIRSTKLEDSAMYFCASLQGARTEAFFGQGTRLTVV.

V usage is TRBV7-9 and J usage is TRBJ1-5; D unresolved. CDR1 and CDR2 (germline): SEHNR, FQNEAQ (reference sequence). Trimming removed 1 base from V and 5 bases from J, with 6 bases in between. The CDR3 totals 13 residues. This chain's CDR3 is CASSLVADQPQHF. CDR3 DNA: TGTGCCAGCAGCTTAGTAGCGGATCAGCCCCAGCATTTT.

For this clone: Other DNA sequences in the sample encode the same CDR3. The genes are TRBV19 and TRBJ2-7, with D uncertain. Trimming stripped 4 bases from V and 3 bases from J, with 7 bases between. The CDR3 has 12 amino acids. Germline CDR1 and CDR2: LNHDA and SQIVND (reference sequence). The CDR3, as DNA: TGTGCCAGTAGTAGCGGCAGCTACGAGCAGTACTTC. It codes for CASSSGSYEQYF.

The V gene is TRBV7-8, the J gene TRBJ2-1; D is undetermined. Per germline, CDR1 SGHVS and CDR2 FQNEAQ. V was cut by 0 bases and J by 0 bases, with 9 bases left in between. The CDR3 length is 16 residues. For the CDR3, the DNA is TGTGCCAGCAGCTTAGCAGGGCTAAGCTCCTACAATGAGCAGTTCTTC. Its translation is CASSLAGLSSYNEQFF.

The chain couples TRBV7-9 to TRBJ2-3; a weak D match, TRBD1 (5 bases). This CDR3 region has 11 residues. V dropped 8 bases and J dropped 6 bases, with 9 bases sitting between them. From germline, CDR1 is SEHNR and CDR2 FQNEAQ (reference sequence). The CDR3 protein is CASCGADTQYF. DNA for the CDR3: TGTGCCAGCTGTGGGGCCGATACGCAGTATTTT.

The chain carries TRBV6-1 and TRBJ2-3, with D possibly TRBD2 on 6 matching bases. CDR3 size: 16 residues. Looked up from germline, CDR1 is MNHNS and CDR2 is SASEGT. V lost 2 bases and J lost 3, with 15 bases in between. The CDR3 is CASSETHGGVTDTQYF. Here the CDR3 DNA reads TGTGCCAGCAGTGAAACCCATGGCGGGGTAACAGATACGCAGTATTTT.

The chain uses TRBV7-2 and TRBJ1-2, with 8 bases identical to TRBD1. J gave up 4 bases and V 4 bases, and 8 bases lay outside the gene matches. The CDR3 totals 15 residues. Germline V gene lookup returns CDR1 SGHTA and CDR2 FQGNSA. The CDR3 spells CASSYTTGEPYGYTF. The CDR3 DNA reads as TGTGCCAGCAGCTACACGACAGGGGAGCCCTATGGCTACACCTTC.

The V gene is TRBV11-1, the J gene TRBJ2-7, with a possible D match to TRBD1 (6 bases). The CDR3 length is 16 residues. Trimming stripped 4 bases from V and 7 bases from J, with 23 bases between. Germline assignment: CDR1 SGHAT and CDR2 FQDESV (reference sequence). The CDR3 loop is CASSYTPLKQGGEQYF. Written as DNA, the CDR3 is TGTGCCAGCAGCTATACGCCACTAAAACAGGGTGGAGAGCAGTACTTC. Variable domain in full (rest from reference TRBV11-1 and TRBJ2-7): EAEVAQSPRYKITEKSQAVAFWCDPISGHATLYWYRQILGQGPELLVQFQDESVVDDSQLPKDRFSAERLKGVDSTLKIQPAELGDSAMYLCASSYTPLKQGGEQYFGPGTRLTVT.

CDR3 DNA sequence: TGCGCCAGCAGCTTATCCGGGACTAGCGGGAGCCCACGGCAGTTCTTC. Encoded protein: CASSLSGTSGSPRQFF. The chain employs TRBV5-1 and TRBJ2-1; 14 bases are shared with TRBD2. J gave up 12 bases and V 2 bases, and 10 bases lay outside the gene matches. The CDR3 runs 16 residues. Germline V gene lookup returns CDR1 SGHRS and CDR2 YFSETQ. Combining the CDR3 with reference TRBV5-1 and TRBJ2-1 gives the whole variable domain KAGVTQTPRYLIKTRGQQVTLSCSPISGHRSVSWYQQTPGQGLQFLFEYFSETQRNKGNFPGRFSGRQFSNSRSEMNVSTLELGDSALYLCASSLSGTSGSPRQFFGPGTRLTVL.

The V call is TRBV19, the J call TRBJ2-1; D could derive from TRBD1 or TRBD2 (5 bases each). The germline V and J ends were trimmed by 5 bases and 3 bases, with 20 bases remaining between them. CDR1 LNHDA and CDR2 SQIVND come from the germline V gene (reference sequence). There are 17 residues in the CDR3. The CDR3 DNA reads as TGTGCCAGTAGTCTGCCCTGGGGCGGAGGACACTACAATGAGCAGTTCTTC. Translating it yields CASSLPWGGGHYNEQFF.